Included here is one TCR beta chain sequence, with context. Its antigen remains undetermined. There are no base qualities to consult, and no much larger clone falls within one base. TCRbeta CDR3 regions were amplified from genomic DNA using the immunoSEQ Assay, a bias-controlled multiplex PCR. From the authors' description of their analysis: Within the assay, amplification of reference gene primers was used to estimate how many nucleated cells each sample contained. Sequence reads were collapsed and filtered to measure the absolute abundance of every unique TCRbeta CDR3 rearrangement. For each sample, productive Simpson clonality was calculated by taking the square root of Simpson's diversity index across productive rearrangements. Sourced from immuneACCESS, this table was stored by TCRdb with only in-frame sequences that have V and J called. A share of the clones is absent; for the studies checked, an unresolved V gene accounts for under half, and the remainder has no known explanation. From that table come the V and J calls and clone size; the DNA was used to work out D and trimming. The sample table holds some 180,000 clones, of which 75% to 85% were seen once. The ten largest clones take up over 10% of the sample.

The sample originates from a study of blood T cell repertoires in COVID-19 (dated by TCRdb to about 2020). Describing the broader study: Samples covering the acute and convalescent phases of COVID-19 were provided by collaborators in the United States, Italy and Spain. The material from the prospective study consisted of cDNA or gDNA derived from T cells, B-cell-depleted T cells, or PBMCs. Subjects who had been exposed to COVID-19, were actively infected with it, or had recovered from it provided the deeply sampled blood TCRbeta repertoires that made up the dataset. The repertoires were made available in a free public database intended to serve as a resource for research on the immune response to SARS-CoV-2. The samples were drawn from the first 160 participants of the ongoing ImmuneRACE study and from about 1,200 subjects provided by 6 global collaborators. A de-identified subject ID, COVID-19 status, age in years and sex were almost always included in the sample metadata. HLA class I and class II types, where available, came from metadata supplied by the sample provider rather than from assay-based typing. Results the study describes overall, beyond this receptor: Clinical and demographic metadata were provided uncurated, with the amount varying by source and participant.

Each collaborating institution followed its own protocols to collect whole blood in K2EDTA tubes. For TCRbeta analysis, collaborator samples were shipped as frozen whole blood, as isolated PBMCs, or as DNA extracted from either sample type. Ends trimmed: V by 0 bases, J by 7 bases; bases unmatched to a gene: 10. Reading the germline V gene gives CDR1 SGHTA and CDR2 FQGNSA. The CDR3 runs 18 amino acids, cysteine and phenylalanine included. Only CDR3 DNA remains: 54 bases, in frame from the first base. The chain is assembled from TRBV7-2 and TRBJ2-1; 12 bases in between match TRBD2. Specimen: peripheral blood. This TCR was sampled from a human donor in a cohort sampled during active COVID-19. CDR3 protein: CASSLAAASGRERNEQFF. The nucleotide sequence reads TGTGCCAGCAGCTTAGCCGCGGCTAGCGGGAGGGAGCGGAATGAGCAGTTCTTC.